A single sample gave rise to the 15 T cell receptor beta chains below, sequenced in a study of memory CD4+ T cells and cytomegalovirus serostatus. Single viable CD3+CD4+CD8-CD45RO+ cells were sorted as the memory CD4+ T cells. Assay used: immunoSEQ multiplex PCR; TCRdb lists only in-frame clones, some missing. The sample carries 40,000 or so clones, roughly 80% recorded once. The sequenced material came from memory CD4+ T cells from blood. These receptors were obtained from an adult in good health and CMV-seronegative.

This clone was seen just once. The chain uses TRBV7-3 and TRBJ1-1; no clear D. This CDR3 has 14 residues. The V end lost 3 bases, the J end lost 1 base, and 9 bases lay between the germline ends. Germline V CDR1 and CDR2: SGHTA, FQGTGA. For the CDR3, the DNA is TGTGCCAGCAGCTTTTGGGGAGGGAACACTGAAGCTTTCTTT. Translated, it gives CASSFWGGNTEAFF.

The chain combines TRBV6-6 with TRBJ2-2; D not resolved. CDR3 size: 14 residues. Germline V gene data show CDR1 as MNHNY and CDR2 as SVGAGI (reference sequence). Trimming shortened V by 2 bases and J by 0 bases, and 4 bases separated the two germline ends. Written as DNA, the CDR3 is TGTGCCAGCAGTTACCTCGCGAACACCGGGGAGCTGTTTTTT. As protein: CASSYLANTGELFF.

V gene TRBV30 combines with J gene TRBJ2-7; 11 bases align to TRBD1. The V gene's germline CDR1 is GTSNPN and CDR2 SVGIG (reference sequence). V shed 2 bases, J shed 3 bases, and the junction held 3 bases outside the gene matches. The CDR3 contains 14 residues. Here the CDR3 reads CAWSSGTGGYEQYF. In DNA form, the CDR3 reads TGTGCCTGGAGTTCCGGGACAGGGGGCTACGAGCAGTACTTC.

This chain uses TRBV5-1 with TRBJ1-3; no reliable D call. The CDR3 contains 13 residues. V lost 3 bases and J 4 bases, leaving 8 bases between the germline ends. Germline CDR1 is SGHRS and CDR2 is YFSETQ. The CDR3 coding sequence is TGCGCCAGCAGCTCCACCTGGGGAAACACCATATATTTT. Amino acid sequence: CASSSTWGNTIYF.

In nucleotides, the CDR3 is TGTGCCAGCAGCATCGGGACTAGCGTTACCGCTAGCACAGATACGCAGTATTTT. Protein sequence: CASSIGTSVTASTDTQYF. The chain couples TRBV9 to TRBJ2-3, with 10 bases aligning to TRBD2. Unmatched junction bases numbered 11, after V lost 4 bases and J lost 0 bases. Germline V CDR1 and CDR2: SGDLS, YYNGEE. The CDR3 contains 18 residues.

The chain employs TRBV13 and TRBJ1-2, with D uncertain. V shed 2 bases and J shed 2 bases, with 9 bases lying between them. The germline gives CDR1 PRHDT, CDR2 FYEKMQ (reference sequence). CDR3 length: 14 residues. The CDR3 nucleotides read TGTGCCAGCAGCTTAAGTCAGAACAACTATGGCTACACCTTC. Protein product: CASSLSQNNYGYTF.

This clone was recorded once. The chain links TRBV28 to TRBJ1-2; 7 positions agree with TRBD1. V lost 2 bases to trimming and J lost 6 bases; unmatched junction nucleotides: 6. The CDR3 covers 14 residues. Germline loops: CDR1 MDHEN, CDR2 SYDVKM. CDR3 in DNA: TGTGCCAGCAGTTTAAGGCAGGGGGGGAATGGCTACACCTTC. Its protein product is CASSLRQGGNGYTF.

The V call is TRBV6-5, the J call TRBJ2-1; the D gene is possibly TRBD1 (6 bases). The V gene lost 0 bases and the J gene lost 7 bases, with 16 bases spanning the gap. The CDR3 loop spans 16 amino acids. The germline gives CDR1 MNHEY, CDR2 SVGAGI. The CDR3, as DNA: TGTGCCAGCAGTTACTCGATTGGACAGAGGAGGAATGAGCAGTTCTTC. Translating gives CASSYSIGQRRNEQFF.

V gene TRBV5-1 combines with J gene TRBJ1-2; maybe TRBD1 (6 bases). V was shortened by 0 bases and J by 8 bases, with 8 bases between the two germline ends. This CDR3 has 12 residues. The germline gives CDR1 SGHRS, CDR2 YFSETQ. CDR3 in amino acids: CASSLEDRGYTF. The CDR3 DNA is TGCGCCAGCAGCTTGGAAGACAGGGGCTACACCTTC.

The V call is TRBV25-1, the J call TRBJ2-5; 7 bases are a match to TRBD1. The germline gives CDR1 MGHDK, CDR2 SYGVNS. The CDR3 totals 17 residues. With 4 bases clipped from V and 5 bases from J, the junction kept 16 bases outside the gene matches. CDR3 amino acids: CASSAGTASWIGETQYF. As DNA, the CDR3 is TGTGCCAGCAGTGCGGGGACAGCGAGTTGGATTGGTGAGACCCAGTACTTC. Full variable domain (outside the CDR3, taken from reference TRBV25-1 and TRBJ2-5): EADIYQTPRYLVIGTGKKITLECSQTMGHDKMYWYQQDPGMELHLIHYSYGVNSTEKGDLSSESTVSRIRTEHFPLTLESARPSHTSQYLCASSAGTASWIGETQYFGPGTRLLVL.

This sequence joins TRBV9 and TRBJ1-3; maybe TRBD1 (5 bases). CDR3 size: 14 residues. The V and J ends lost 4 bases and 4 bases respectively, with 12 bases between them. In germline, CDR1 is SGDLS, CDR2 YYNGEE. DNA for the CDR3: TGTGCCAGCAGCACGGGGACCGCCGGAAACACCATATATTTT. Protein product: CASSTGTAGNTIYF.

The V gene is TRBV5-1, the J gene TRBJ2-5; 9 positions match TRBD2. Germline values: CDR1 SGHRS, CDR2 YFSETQ. Trimming removed 1 base from V and 4 bases from J; junction bases left unmatched: 11. The CDR3 runs to 17 residues. The CDR3 loop reads CASSLTSGGTSGETQYF. In nucleotides, the CDR3 is TGCGCCAGCAGCTTGACCAGCGGGGGGACATCCGGAGAGACCCAGTACTTC.

The CDR3 bases are TGCGCCAGCAGCTTGGCAGAGGATAATGAAAAACTGTTTTTT. This gives the protein CASSLAEDNEKLFF. The chain links TRBV5-1 to TRBJ1-4; no clear D. The V and J ends lost 0 bases and 4 bases respectively, with 7 bases between them. CDR3 size: 14 residues. CDR1 SGHRS and CDR2 YFSETQ come from the germline V gene.

The gene calls are TRBV13 and TRBJ1-6; 7 bases agree with TRBD1. V was clipped by 0 bases and J by 7 bases; unmatched bases: 6. In germline, CDR1 is PRHDT, CDR2 FYEKMQ (reference sequence). CDR3 length equals 16 residues. CDR3 sequence (DNA): TGTGCCAGCAGCTTAGGTGCGGGACAGAAGAATTCACCCCTCCACTTT. Protein product: CASSLGAGQKNSPLHF.

This rearrangement joins TRBV5-4 to TRBJ2-2; D tentatively reads TRBD1 or TRBD2 (6 bases each). The CDR3 is made up of 14 amino acids. CDR1 and CDR2 from the germline V gene are SGHNT and YYREEE (reference sequence). V lost 4 bases to trimming and J lost 6 bases, with 13 bases between them. The CDR3 region has the DNA TGTGCCAGCAGCCCAGGAGGGGGGCCCGGGGAGCTGTTTTTT. This encodes CASSPGGGPGELFF.